These 11 T cell receptor beta chains were all obtained from the same sample, sequenced in a study of cytomegalovirus exposure and HLA in healthy donors. Both 60 Vbeta primers and 13 Jbeta primers went into the PCR. TCRdb's copy holds only in-frame clones and misses some; the assay was immunoSEQ multiplex PCR. This sample has tens of thousands of clones, with about 74% found just once. The sequencing sample was made of PBMCs. The source of these receptors is a woman aged 45-65 years in good health and CMV-seropositive.

The rearrangement uses TRBV14 and TRBJ2-7; 8 bases fit TRBD2. The germline V gene has CDR1 SGHDN and CDR2 FVKESK. This CDR3 spans 15 amino acids. The V and J ends lost 5 bases and 3 bases, in that order; junction bases with no gene match: 9. CDR3 nucleotide sequence: TGTGCCAGCAGCAGACCGGGTAGCGGGGTCTACGAGCAGTACTTC. This sequence encodes CASSRPGSGVYEQYF.

This clone was seen more than once but under ten times. This chain links TRBV6-5 with TRBJ2-7, with D possibly being TRBD2 (6 bases). Per germline, CDR1 MNHEY and CDR2 SVGAGI. Trimming took 7 bases from V and 2 from J, leaving 15 bases between them. This CDR3 has 14 amino acids. This CDR3 reads CASKPGGVAYEQYF. As DNA, the CDR3 is TGTGCCAGCAAACCCGGGGGAGTAGCCTACGAGCAGTACTTC.

This clone came up many times. The V and J genes are TRBV10-3 and TRBJ1-5; 7 bases are shared with TRBD1. The CDR3 has 15 residues. V lost 6 bases and J lost 3; bases outside the gene matches: 8. Per germline, CDR1 ENHRY and CDR2 SYGVKD. CDR3 nucleotide sequence: TGTGCCATCAGCTTCACAGGGGTAGTCAATCAGCCCCAGCATTTT. Translating gives CAISFTGVVNQPQHF.

The J gene is TRBJ1-1, the V gene TRBV5-6; D not resolved. CDR3 size: 13 residues. Germline assignment: CDR1 SGHDT and CDR2 YYEEEE. The V end was cut by 6 bases, the J end by 5 bases, with 14 bases between. In DNA, the CDR3 is TGTGCCAGCAAGCCCACGGGCGGGACTGAAGCTTTCTTT. Protein: CASKPTGGTEAFF.

The chain's CDR3 is CANPRDRFEFF. CDR3 bases: TGTGCCAACCCCAGGGACAGGTTCGAGTTCTTC. J is TRBJ2-1 and V is TRBV6-5; 8 bases align to TRBD1. CDR1 and CDR2 from the germline V gene are MNHEY and SVGAGI. Germline trimming cut 10 bases from V and 14 bases from J; bases unmatched to any gene: 10. This CDR3 contains 11 residues.

The chain uses TRBV2 and TRBJ2-7; D is unresolved. The CDR3 spans 13 residues. Germline loops: CDR1 SNHLY, CDR2 FYNNEI. Trimming cost V 2 bases and J 0 bases, with 5 bases left between them. As DNA, the CDR3 is TGTGCCAGCAGTGAACTCAGCTCCTACGAGCAGTACTTC. Protein sequence: CASSELSSYEQYF.

V and J are TRBV30 and TRBJ2-7; 8 bases agree with TRBD2. Trimming removed 0 bases from V and 2 bases from J; junction bases left unmatched: 3. Per germline, CDR1 GTSNPN and CDR2 SVGIG (reference sequence). This CDR3 is built from 14 residues. CDR3 loop: CAWSVSGGTYEQYF. CDR3 nucleotides: TGTGCCTGGAGTGTATCGGGAGGGACCTACGAGCAGTACTTC. Full variable domain (outside the CDR3, taken from reference TRBV30 and TRBJ2-7): SQTIHQWPATLVQPVGSPLSLECTVEGTSNPNLYWYRQAAGRGLQLLFYSVGIGQISSEVPQNLSASRPQDRQFILSSKKLLLSDSGFYLCAWSVSGGTYEQYFGPGTRLTVT.

This clone was counted only a few times. The chain carries TRBV11-3 and TRBJ2-7; 9 nucleotides align to TRBD2. The CDR3 contains 14 residues. J lost 0 bases, V lost 4 bases, and 1 base had no gene match. Germline V lookup: CDR1 SGHNT, CDR2 YENEEA. The CDR3: CASSWTSASYEQYF. The CDR3 region has the DNA TGTGCCAGCAGCTGGACTAGCGCCTCCTACGAGCAGTACTTC.

This clone has more than one count but fewer than ten. The rearrangement links TRBV19 to TRBJ1-5; D is ambiguous. The CDR3 consists of 13 residues. V lost 3 bases, J lost 6 bases, and 9 bases lay in between. The germline gives CDR1 LNHDA, CDR2 SQIVND (reference sequence). CDR3 sequence (DNA): TGTGCCAGTAGTATGGTTGGGAGTCAGCCCCAGCATTTT. Protein product: CASSMVGSQPQHF.

This chain links TRBV6-5 with TRBJ1-2, with D tentatively TRBD1 (6 bases). V was shortened by 5 bases and J by 2 bases, with 12 bases between the two germline ends. This CDR3 is 14 amino acids long. Germline lookup yields CDR1 MNHEY and CDR2 SVGAGI. The CDR3: CASSTQGSNYGYTF. The CDR3 DNA reads TGTGCCAGCAGTACCCAGGGGTCGAACTATGGCTACACCTTC.

The gene calls are TRBV11-3 and TRBJ2-2, with TRBD2 matching over 8 bases. With V trimmed by 0 bases and J by 4 bases, 13 bases remained unmatched. Per germline, CDR1 SGHNT and CDR2 YENEEA. CDR3 size: 19 residues. CDR3 protein: CASSLDLPQREPVTGELFF. CDR3 coding DNA: TGTGCCAGCAGCTTAGATTTACCTCAGCGGGAGCCGGTCACCGGGGAGCTGTTTTTT.